This T cell receptor (beta chain) was profiled in a study of blood T cell repertoires in COVID-19. Study background: Sample material is recorded as cDNA or gDNA derived from T cells, B-cell-depleted T cells, or PBMCs.

V shed 5 bases and J 0 bases; nucleotides not matched to a gene: 6. CDR1 LGHNA and CDR2 YSLEER come from the germline V gene. The CDR3 has 15 residues. Data came from immunoSEQ multiplex PCR; TCRdb stores just in-frame clones and leaves some out. The sample includes about 310,000 clones, roughly 90% of them seen just once. The study counted Cohort 3 donors as recovered given two negative PCRs, clearance, or symptom resolution. The rearrangement uses TRBV4-3 and TRBJ1-2; 7 nucleotides agree with TRBD1. The sequence was obtained from a woman younger than 35 who had recovered from COVID-19. The sequencing sample was made of PBMCs or T cells enriched from blood (not recorded which). CDR3 coding DNA: TGCGCCAGCAGCAAACGGACAGGAACTAACTATGGCTACACCTTC. This encodes CASSKRTGTNYGYTF.